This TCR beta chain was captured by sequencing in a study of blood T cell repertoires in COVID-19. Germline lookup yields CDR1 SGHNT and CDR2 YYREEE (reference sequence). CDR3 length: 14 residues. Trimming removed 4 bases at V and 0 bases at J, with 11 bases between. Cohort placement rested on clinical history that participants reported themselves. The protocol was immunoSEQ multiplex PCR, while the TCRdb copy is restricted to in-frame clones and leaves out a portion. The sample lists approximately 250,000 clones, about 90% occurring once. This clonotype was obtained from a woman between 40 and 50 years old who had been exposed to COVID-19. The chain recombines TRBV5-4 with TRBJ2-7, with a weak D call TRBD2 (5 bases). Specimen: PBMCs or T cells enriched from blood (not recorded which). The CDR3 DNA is TGTGCCAGCAGCAGGACGGGGAGCTCCTACGAGCAGTACTTC. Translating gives CASSRTGSSYEQYF.